The present T cell receptor beta chain was sequenced within a study of T cell changes during pregnancy in multiple sclerosis. Here immunoSEQ multiplex PCR was the method, and the copy in TCRdb shows in-frame clones only, minus some. This table has around 60,000 clones, 93% appearing once. This CDR3 region has 13 residues. V was pared by 6 bases and J by 2 bases, with 4 bases of the junction left unmatched. Looked up from germline, CDR1 is MGHDK and CDR2 is SYGVNS. The material was peripheral blood, obtained after pregnancy. The TCR originated in a female donor with multiple sclerosis, enrolled in a pregnancy study. The V gene is TRBV25-1, the J gene TRBJ2-7, with 7 nucleotides matching TRBD1. CDR3 in amino acids: CASSLTGTYEQYF. CDR3 sequence (DNA): TGTGCCAGCAGCCTGACAGGGACCTACGAGCAGTACTTC.